This is a list of T cell receptor beta chains from one sample in a study of Graves' ophthalmopathy and Graves' hyperthyroidism. Each CDR3 protein gets one entry after TCRdb re-called the multiplex PCR reads with MiXCR. Here the sample spans about 370,000 distinct CDR3 sequences, approximately 18% being singletons. Sequencing was carried out using peripheral blood. The receptors originated from an adult woman with stable Graves' hyperthyroidism. Both conserved end residues are part of each CDR3. The order of the fields is V gene, CDR3 length, clone size, D gene, J gene, CDR3 protein. A D gene is named only where the DNA matches it firmly. Size tells how often a clone was seen (once, few, many) or the class of an expanded clone, and some rows leave it out.

v_gene: TRBV28
len: 13
abundance: -
d_gene: -
j_gene: TRBJ2-7
CDR3aa: CASSNGGLDEQYF

v_gene: TRBV10-3
len: 15
abundance: many
d_gene: -
j_gene: TRBJ1-1
CDR3aa: CAISESDASNTEAFF

v_gene: TRBV18
len: 14
abundance: few
d_gene: -
j_gene: TRBJ2-5
CDR3aa: CASSPAGLQETQYF

v_gene: TRBV20-1
len: 17
abundance: many
d_gene: -
j_gene: TRBJ2-7
CDR3aa: CSAREWGRGHMAYEQYF

v_gene: TRBV20-1
len: 14
abundance: many
d_gene: -
j_gene: TRBJ1-3
CDR3aa: CSANNGAAGNTIYF

v_gene: TRBV18
len: 13
abundance: -
d_gene: -
j_gene: TRBJ2-5
CDR3aa: CASSPRNWETQYF

v_gene: TRBV19
len: 14
abundance: many
d_gene: TRBD1
j_gene: TRBJ1-1
CDR3aa: CASSPTGANTEAFF

v_gene: TRBV4-2
len: 16
abundance: many
d_gene: TRBD1
j_gene: TRBJ1-2
CDR3aa: CASSLSAGTGGEGYTF

v_gene: TRBV6-1
len: 15
abundance: many
d_gene: TRBD1
j_gene: TRBJ1-5
CDR3aa: CASSEARQGPQPQHF

v_gene: TRBV20-1
len: 13
abundance: many
d_gene: TRBD2
j_gene: TRBJ2-7
CDR3aa: CSAKLAGPYEQYF

v_gene: TRBV20-1
len: 14
abundance: many
d_gene: TRBD1
j_gene: TRBJ2-7
CDR3aa: CSAIDRGLSYEQYF

v_gene: TRBV11-2
len: 15
abundance: many
d_gene: -
j_gene: TRBJ2-7
CDR3aa: CASSLEFSGGSEQYF

v_gene: TRBV20-1
len: 16
abundance: many
d_gene: TRBD2
j_gene: TRBJ2-7
CDR3aa: CSARDPFSGSSYEQYF

v_gene: TRBV24-1
len: 17
abundance: few
d_gene: -
j_gene: TRBJ2-2
CDR3aa: CATGDLGQDANTGELFF

v_gene: TRBV7-8
len: 14
abundance: -
d_gene: -
j_gene: TRBJ2-7
CDR3aa: CASSLDLISYEQYF

v_gene: TRBV28
len: 14
abundance: -
d_gene: -
j_gene: TRBJ2-7
CDR3aa: CASSTRVSSYEQYF

v_gene: TRBV6-5
len: 14
abundance: many
d_gene: -
j_gene: TRBJ2-5
CDR3aa: CASRPGQEGETQYF

v_gene: TRBV12-3/TRBV12-4
len: 12
abundance: many
d_gene: -
j_gene: TRBJ2-7
CDR3aa: CASSSGHYEQYF

v_gene: TRBV12-3/TRBV12-4
len: 13
abundance: many
d_gene: -
j_gene: TRBJ2-5
CDR3aa: CASSRDTQETQYF

v_gene: TRBV6-5
len: 12
abundance: -
d_gene: TRBD1
j_gene: TRBJ2-7
CDR3aa: CASSYATGAQYF

v_gene: TRBV27
len: 15
abundance: many
d_gene: -
j_gene: TRBJ2-7
CDR3aa: CASSLGEPASYEQYF

v_gene: TRBV19
len: 15
abundance: many
d_gene: -
j_gene: TRBJ2-2
CDR3aa: CASSMEAQYTGELFF

v_gene: TRBV5-1
len: 13
abundance: -
d_gene: -
j_gene: TRBJ1-6
CDR3aa: CASAQQPNSPLHF

v_gene: TRBV7-2
len: 14
abundance: many
d_gene: -
j_gene: TRBJ2-7
CDR3aa: CASSLERGFNEQYF

v_gene: TRBV29-1
len: 12
abundance: many
d_gene: -
j_gene: TRBJ1-1
CDR3aa: CSVVGGHTEAFF

v_gene: TRBV24-1
len: 13
abundance: -
d_gene: -
j_gene: TRBJ1-1
CDR3aa: CATRTVGNTEAFF

v_gene: TRBV7-2
len: 18
abundance: many
d_gene: TRBD2
j_gene: TRBJ2-7
CDR3aa: CASSLALAGGRKSYEQYF

v_gene: TRBV28
len: 15
abundance: -
d_gene: -
j_gene: TRBJ1-1
CDR3aa: CASSLAGARNTEAFF

v_gene: TRBV20-1
len: 14
abundance: many
d_gene: -
j_gene: TRBJ2-5
CDR3aa: CSARDGEAQETQYF

v_gene: TRBV6-5
len: 13
abundance: many
d_gene: -
j_gene: TRBJ2-7
CDR3aa: CASSYSAEGEQYF

v_gene: TRBV3-1
len: 15
abundance: -
d_gene: -
j_gene: TRBJ1-5
CDR3aa: CASSLGHYSNQPQHF

v_gene: TRBV20-1
len: 13
abundance: many
d_gene: -
j_gene: TRBJ1-1
CDR3aa: CSAGLLGGTEAFF

v_gene: TRBV4-2
len: 19
abundance: -
d_gene: TRBD1
j_gene: TRBJ1-1
CDR3aa: CASSQDPGAWGQGKTESFF

v_gene: TRBV6-1
len: 14
abundance: many
d_gene: -
j_gene: TRBJ2-7
CDR3aa: CASGQDGGSYEQYF

v_gene: TRBV15
len: 16
abundance: -
d_gene: TRBD1
j_gene: TRBJ2-7
CDR3aa: CATSRDRGTGRTEQYF

v_gene: TRBV6-2/TRBV6-3
len: 16
abundance: -
d_gene: -
j_gene: TRBJ2-7
CDR3aa: CASSSPTTGKAYEQYF

v_gene: TRBV2
len: 15
abundance: -
d_gene: -
j_gene: TRBJ2-2
CDR3aa: CASSQDSPDTGELFF

v_gene: TRBV6-1
len: 17
abundance: -
d_gene: -
j_gene: TRBJ1-2
CDR3aa: CASSGLGFREPLYGYTF

v_gene: TRBV10-2
len: 14
abundance: -
d_gene: -
j_gene: TRBJ1-3
CDR3aa: CASRDAYGGNTIYF

v_gene: TRBV4-2
len: 18
abundance: many
d_gene: TRBD2
j_gene: TRBJ2-7
CDR3aa: CASSQDCLAGEYICEQYF

v_gene: TRBV11-2
len: 14
abundance: many
d_gene: -
j_gene: TRBJ1-1
CDR3aa: CASSPNPGLPKAFF

v_gene: TRBV13
len: 18
abundance: many
d_gene: TRBD2
j_gene: TRBJ2-7
CDR3aa: CASSLGPGTSGASYEQYF

v_gene: TRBV6-5
len: 14
abundance: -
d_gene: -
j_gene: TRBJ1-1
CDR3aa: CASSFIGGEVEAFF

v_gene: TRBV2
len: 13
abundance: -
d_gene: -
j_gene: TRBJ1-1
CDR3aa: CASTPRQNTEAFF

v_gene: TRBV6-1
len: 14
abundance: many
d_gene: -
j_gene: TRBJ1-1
CDR3aa: CASNDRLMNTEAFF

v_gene: TRBV9
len: 13
abundance: many
d_gene: -
j_gene: TRBJ2-7
CDR3aa: CASSVGGSEEQYF

v_gene: TRBV7-9
len: 15
abundance: -
d_gene: -
j_gene: TRBJ2-7
CDR3aa: CASSPVGHLSYEQYF

v_gene: TRBV25-1
len: 11
abundance: once
d_gene: -
j_gene: TRBJ1-1
CDR3aa: CASSVNTEAFF

v_gene: TRBV6-5
len: 12
abundance: many
d_gene: -
j_gene: TRBJ2-2
CDR3aa: CASSFPGGELFF

v_gene: TRBV6-6
len: 12
abundance: many
d_gene: -
j_gene: TRBJ1-2
CDR3aa: CASSSPGGANSF